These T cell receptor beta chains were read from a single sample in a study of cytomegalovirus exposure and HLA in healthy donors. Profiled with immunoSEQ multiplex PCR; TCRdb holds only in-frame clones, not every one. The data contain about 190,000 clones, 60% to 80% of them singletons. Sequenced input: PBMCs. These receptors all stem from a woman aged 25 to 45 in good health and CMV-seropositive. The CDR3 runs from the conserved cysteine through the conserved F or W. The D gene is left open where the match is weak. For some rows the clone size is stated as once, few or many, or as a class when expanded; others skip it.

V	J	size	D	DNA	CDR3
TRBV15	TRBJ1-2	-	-	TGTGCCACCAGCAAACTAGCCGCCGGGGCGGAATATGGCTACACCTTC	CATSKLAAGAEYGYTF
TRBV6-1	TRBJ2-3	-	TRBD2	TGTGCCAGCAGGCCCGGGACTAGCGTCGGGGATACGCAGTATTTT	CASRPGTSVGDTQYF
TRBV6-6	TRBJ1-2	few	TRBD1	TGTGCCAGCAGTGCCGCCGGGACAGTCTATGGCTACACCTTC	CASSAAGTVYGYTF
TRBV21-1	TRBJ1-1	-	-	TGTGCCAGCAGCATTCGCCTGACAGGAGTGTCTGAAGCTTTCTTT	CASSIRLTGVSEAFF
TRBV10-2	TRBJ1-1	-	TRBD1	TGCGCCAGCATTAACGGGACAGGGGGCATGTACACTGAAGCTTTCTTT	CASINGTGGMYTEAFF
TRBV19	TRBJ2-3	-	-	TGTGCCAGTAGTTTCGGGGGAGATACGCAGTATTTT	CASSFGGDTQYF
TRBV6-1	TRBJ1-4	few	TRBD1	TGTGCCAGCAGTGCATCCGGGACAGGTGAAAAACTGTTTTTT	CASSASGTGEKLFF
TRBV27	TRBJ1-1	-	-	TGTGCCAGCAGTTGGGCTGGGGGGGCTGAAGCTTTCTTT	CASSWAGGAEAFF
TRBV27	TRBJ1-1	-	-	TGTGCCAGCAGTTCCAGTCCCCAGGGGCAAGCTTTCTTT	CASSSSPQGQAFF
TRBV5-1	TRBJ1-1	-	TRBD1	TGCGCCAGCAGCTTCAGGGGGTACACTGAAGCTTTCTTT	CASSFRGYTEAFF
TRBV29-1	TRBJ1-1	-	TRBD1	TGCAGCGCTACAGGGGGCTTAATGAACACTGAAGCTTTCTTT	CSATGGLMNTEAFF
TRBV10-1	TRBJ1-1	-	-	TGCGCCAGCAGTGAGCGCGACACTGAAGCTTTCTTT	CASSERDTEAFF
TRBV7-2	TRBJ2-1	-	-	TGTGCCAGCAGCTTAAAACAAGGCGGCGGGCAGTTCTTC	CASSLKQGGGQFF
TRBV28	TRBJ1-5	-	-	TGTGCCAGCAGTTTACGAGAGTCGGGCAATCAGCCCCAGCATTTT	CASSLRESGNQPQHF
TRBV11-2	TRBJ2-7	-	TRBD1	TGTGCCAGCAGCTTGGACCCAACCCGACAGGGGTTCTACGAGCAGTACTTC	CASSLDPTRQGFYEQYF
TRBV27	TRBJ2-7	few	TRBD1	TGTGCCAGCAGTTTTGGGACAGGGGAGCAGTACTTC	CASSFGTGEQYF
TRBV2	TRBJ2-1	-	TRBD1	TGTGCCAGCAGCCCCGGGACAGAATACAATGAGCAGTTCTTC	CASSPGTEYNEQFF
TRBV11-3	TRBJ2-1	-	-	TGTGCCAGCAGCTTAGCATCCAGGGTGAGCAATGAGCAGTTCTTC	CASSLASRVSNEQFF
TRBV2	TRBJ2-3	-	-	TGTGCCAGCAGTGACGACAGGTCTCTCACAGATACGCAGTATTTT	CASSDDRSLTDTQYF
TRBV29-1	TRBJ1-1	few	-	TGCAGCGTTGGTACGCCCACTACGCGGGGCACTGAAGCTTTCTTT	CSVGTPTTRGTEAFF
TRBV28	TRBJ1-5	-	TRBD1	TGTGCCAGCAGGCACGACAGGGGTATTCAGCCCCAGCATTTT	CASRHDRGIQPQHF
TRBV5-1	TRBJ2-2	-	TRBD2	TGCGCCAGCAGCTTGGGGGTCGCTAGCGGTAGATCCGGGGAGCTGTTTTTT	CASSLGVASGRSGELFF
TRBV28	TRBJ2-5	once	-	TGTGCCAGCAAGTTGGGGGCCCTAGTGGAGACCCAGTACTTC	CASKLGALVETQYF
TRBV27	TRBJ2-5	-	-	TGTGCCAGCAGTAGTCCTGGGACACCCTGGGAGCAGTACTTC	CASSSPGTPWEQYF
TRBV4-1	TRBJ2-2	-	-	TGCGCCAGCACCCTCAGGGGCTCGAACACCGGGGAGCTGTTTTTT	CASTLRGSNTGELFF
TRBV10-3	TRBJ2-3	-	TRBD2	TGTGCCATCAGTGGGGCGCTAGCGGGAGTAAGGGATACGCAGTATTTT	CAISGALAGVRDTQYF
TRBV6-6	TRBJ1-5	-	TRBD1	TGTGCCAGCAGACAGGGGGCCCGGCCCCAGCATTTT	CASRQGARPQHF